The clone carrying this T cell receptor beta chain was detected only a few times. Its antigen is not known. This entry belongs to a study of cytomegalovirus exposure and HLA in healthy donors. Whole-study context: Researchers found that approximately 77% of 398 genotyped donors fell within the Caucasian-associated ancestry cluster.

Broader study findings: Association of 17,000 or so TCR beta sequences with HLA alleles was found at 0.05 false discovery rate in a later analysis. A few of the chains that were CMV-associated were confirmed in vitro to be specific for CMV antigens.

V shed 0 bases and J shed 8 bases, with 11 bases lying between them. Germline loops: CDR1 MRHNA, CDR2 SNTAGT. The length of the CDR3 is 14 residues. Primers: 60 Vbeta forward and 13 Jbeta reverse. Per the original methods: Counted up in a later analysis, unique TCR beta chains came to approximately 77 million, with around 9.9 million shared. Profiling relied on immunoSEQ multiplex PCR, and the TCRdb table lists in-frame clones only, not all of them. V and J calls and clone size are copied from that table; D and trimming were computed from the DNA. Found here are over 150,000 clones, around 68% of them singletons; the top ten hold roughly 2.7%.

The chain links TRBV6-4 to TRBJ2-1; D gene unclear. Sequencing input: PBMCs. This clonotype originated in a woman in her thirties or forties in good health and CMV-seropositive. The chain's CDR3 is CASSDSSGSHEQFF. CDR3 sequence (DNA): TGTGCCAGCAGTGACTCTAGTGGTAGCCATGAGCAGTTCTTC.